This T cell receptor beta chain comes out of a study of graft-versus-host responses after intestinal transplantation. At the level of the study: Every one of the recipients received anti-thymocyte globulin induction and afterwards took tacrolimus and steroids for approximately 3 years. Findings and caveats of the study: Investigators detected GvH clones in recipient marrow, with some emerging earlier in ileum or blood.

Trimming took 0 bases from V and 0 from J; bases not matched to a gene: 2. The CDR3 consists of 16 residues. CDR1 and CDR2 from the germline V gene are SGHTA and FQGNSA. This table comes from immunoSEQ multiplex PCR, and its TCRdb copy is limited to in-frame clones, with some not included. The sample consists of 3,500 to 5,000 clones, approximately 30% of them appearing once. Responders that carried the CFSE label, about 200,000 of them, were plated with about 200,000 irradiated, violet-dye-labeled stimulator cells. This TCR derives from a human patient who was an organ donor for intestinal transplantation. This chain joins TRBV7-2 and TRBJ2-1, with 7 bases lining up with TRBD2. Sequencing used alloreactive CD4+ T cells from a mixed lymphocyte reaction culture, obtained before transplantation. Subset defined: CFSE-low proliferating T cells sorted from roughly six-day pre-transplant mixed lymphocyte reaction (GvH or HvG direction). The CDR3 sequence: CASSLAGGTSYNEQFF. For the CDR3, the DNA is TGTGCCAGCAGCTTAGCCGGGGGGACCTCCTACAATGAGCAGTTCTTC.